Sequencing of this TCR beta chain was carried out in a study of CD8+ T cells in alopecia areata (dated 2018 in TCRdb). For the study in its entirety: The treated patients, all with moderate-to-severe alopecia areata, were enrolled in an open-label pilot trial of oral tofacitinib given at 5 to 10 mg twice daily. Patients received tofacitinib for 6 to 18 months and were then followed off drug for 6 months to check for delayed response and recurrence. Disease severity in treated patients was measured with the SALT score, which quantifies the percentage of affected scalp surface area. To study T cell clonal expansion in alopecia areata, the researchers applied high-throughput TCRbeta sequencing to both the C3H/HeJ mouse model and human patients. On the human side, TCRbeta sequencing was run on scalp tissue and on sorted CD4+ and CD8+ peripheral blood T cells from healthy controls and from alopecia areata patients with either patchy or totalis/universalis disease. Tofacitinib-treated patients had biopsies at baseline and at 4 and 24 weeks of treatment, with a later scalp biopsy in several patients. Scalp clonality was compared among normal scalp (n=4), patchy alopecia areata scalp (n=8), and alopecia totalis/universalis scalp (n=8). RNA was extracted with the PAXgene miRNA kit for fixed scalp, the miRNeasy kit for PBMCs, and the RNeasy kit for mouse skin. TCRbeta CDR3 regions were amplified by immunoSEQ multiplex PCR with 35 Vbeta forward and 13 Jbeta reverse primers. Study-wide findings and limitations: Lesional scalp, especially in alopecia totalis/universalis, showed higher clonality and more expanded CD8+ clones than normal scalp, suggesting antigenic drive. Tofacitinib significantly lowered scalp clonality and the number of expanded CD8+ clones among the top 100 scalp clones. Unlike mouse skin, which is dominated by gammadelta T cells, normal human skin has resident alphabeta T cells that are also sequenced, and this complicates analysis of the scalp TCR repertoire. Shared TCR sequences between patients were less evident than in mice, which may be partly attributable to HLA diversity in the patient population. Many expanded lesional clones were found to persist in scalp and blood during tofacitinib treatment, and relapse after treatment cessation may be partly explained by this persistence. The treated cohort was small, with a single nonresponder, so links between baseline CD8+ expansion and response need larger studies.

To prepare the library, the immunoSEQ multiplex PCR assay was applied. To provide template for TCR sequencing, every sample had RNA extracted and reverse transcribed into cDNA. SuperScript III was used for first-strand cDNA synthesis, primed with a 2:1 mix of oligo-dT and random hexamers. Amplification bias was assessed with a synthetic immune receptor repertoire, and residual bias was removed computationally. Under the source paper's analysis protocol: Raw reads were preprocessed to remove errors, and CDR3 was defined by IMGT conventions from the conserved cysteine to phenylalanine. Clonality was computed as 1 minus the Shannon entropy, with the entropy normalized by log2 of the number of productive unique TCRs. Whether scalp clones were CD4 or CD8 was inferred by matching scalp TCRbeta sequences against CD4 and CD8 repertoires sorted from blood. The immuneACCESS repertoire file appears here via TCRdb, limited to in-frame rearrangements. These files lack a portion of the clones; in checked studies, under half of the deficit traces to unresolved V genes, and the cause of the others is not known. That table is the source of V, J and clone size, and D and trimming were worked out from the DNA. Across this sample there are 170,000 or so clones, with around 71% seen only once. The top ten clones comprise 0.91% of the sample.

The intended sense of this specimen's time point label: around 4 weeks on oral tofacitinib. The treatment or condition label on this specimen signifies: oral pan-JAK inhibitor, 5-10 mg twice daily. Lesional scalp punch biopsies and peripheral blood were obtained from alopecia areata patients. After PBMCs were isolated by density centrifugation and stained for CD3, CD4 and CD8, a FACSAria was used to sort CD4+ and CD8+ T cells. This clone was detected a few times. It has no known antigen specificity. No per-base quality is available; no much larger clone lies one base away. The receptor was isolated from a human donor with alopecia areata. Sequencing used CD4+ T cells sorted from blood, obtained at week 4, from a patient treated with tofacitinib.

The CDR3 reads as follows: CASSIPRGPQHF. The DNA sequence is as follows: TGTGCCAGCAGCATCCCACGTGGGCCCCAGCATTTT. The sequence links TRBV11-2 to TRBJ1-5, with no confidently assigned D gene. Trimming at the junction amounts to 5 bases on V and 9 bases on J, and the germline ends lie 11 bases apart. Including the terminal cysteine and phenylalanine, the CDR3 comprises 12 residues. The CDR3 DNA has 36 bases and is translated from base 1. Via the germline V gene, CDR1 is SGHAT and CDR2 FQNNGV.